The 14 T cell receptor beta chains given below trace back to one sample, sequenced in a study of CD8 T cells in Susac syndrome. Roughly 0.45 to 1 ug RNA was reverse transcribed with random hexamers. A single record per CDR3 protein comes from TCRdb applying MiXCR to the immunoSEQ multiplex PCR reads. The sample contains about 200,000 distinct CDR3 sequences, roughly 90% of which appear only once. The sample consisted of CD4+ T cells from PBMCs. The receptors originated from a human donor with Susac syndrome.

The CDR3 reads CASSPGEGYEQYF. CDR3 nucleotide sequence: TGCGCCAGCAGCCCTGGGGAAGGATACGAGCAGTACTTC. The genes are TRBV4-1 and TRBJ2-7; no clear D. Germline CDR1 MGHRA, CDR2 YSYEKL. CDR3 length equals 13 residues. V was trimmed by 4 bases and J by 4 bases, leaving 11 bases between them.

The chain combines TRBV7-3 with TRBJ2-7; 9 positions match TRBD2. This CDR3 contains 15 residues. V lost 2 bases, J lost 2 bases, and 4 bases stayed unmatched. CDR1 and CDR2 (germline): SGHTA, FQGTGA. The CDR3 bases are TGTGCCAGCAGCTTAGTAGCGGGGGCGACCTACGAGCAGTACTTC. It encodes CASSLVAGATYEQYF.

The chain uses TRBV5-1 and TRBJ1-3; no firm D call. The germline V and J ends were trimmed by 0 bases and 4 bases, with 5 bases remaining between them. Germline assignment: CDR1 SGHRS and CDR2 YFSETQ. This CDR3 has 13 residues. The chain's CDR3 is CASSLDRGNTIYF. In DNA, the CDR3 is TGCGCCAGCAGCTTGGACAGAGGAAACACCATATATTTT. The full variable domain, its missing parts supplied by reference TRBV5-1 and TRBJ1-3, is KAGVTQTPRYLIKTRGQQVTLSCSPISGHRSVSWYQQTPGQGLQFLFEYFSETQRNKGNFPGRFSGRQFSNSRSEMNVSTLELGDSALYLCASSLDRGNTIYFGEGSWLTVV.

This clonotype was observed once. The chain carries TRBV18 and TRBJ1-1, with D hard to call. Germline V lookup: CDR1 KGHSH, CDR2 LQKENI. This CDR3 is 14 amino acids long. V lost 6 bases and J lost 1, with 12 bases in between. The CDR3 nucleotides read TGTGCCAGCTCCTTTTGGGCGGCGAACACTGAAGCTTTCTTT. Amino acids: CASSFWAANTEAFF.

This chain joins TRBV19 and TRBJ1-1; D gene ambiguous. This CDR3 has 12 amino acids. Germline V gene lookup returns CDR1 LNHDA and CDR2 SQIVND (reference sequence). V dropped 9 bases and J dropped 1 base, with 9 bases sitting between them. The CDR3, as DNA: TGTGCCAGCACGAACAGGAACACTGAAGCTTTCTTT. Its protein product is CASTNRNTEAFF.

V usage is TRBV4-1 and J usage is TRBJ1-6, with a tentative D call TRBD1 (6 bases). V was clipped by 0 bases and J by 4 bases, with 10 bases between them. CDR1 and CDR2 from the germline V gene are MGHRA and YSYEKL. The CDR3 sequence is 16 residues long. The CDR3 nucleotides are TGCGCCAGCAGCCAAGATAGGGACACTTATAATTCACCCCTCCACTTT. Its translation: CASSQDRDTYNSPLHF.

This rearrangement joins TRBV7-9 to TRBJ2-5; 7 bases match TRBD1. The CDR3 runs 14 residues. The V gene end was trimmed by 6 bases and the J gene end by 2 bases; junction bases not matched to a gene: 6. CDR1 is SEHNR and CDR2 is FQNEAQ in the germline V gene (reference sequence). Here the CDR3 reads CASRRQGPQETQYF. The CDR3 DNA is TGTGCCAGCAGGCGACAGGGCCCGCAAGAGACCCAGTACTTC.

V gene TRBV5-8 combines with J gene TRBJ1-2; D is undetermined. The CDR3 covers 12 residues. CDR1 is SGHTS and CDR2 is YDEGEE in the germline V gene. Trimming pared 0 bases from V and 7 bases from J, leaving 7 bases between. In DNA form, the CDR3 reads TGTGCCAGCAGCTTGGCAGCCCCTGGCTACACCTTC. This translates into CASSLAAPGYTF.

Only one count was recorded for this clonotype. The chain uses TRBV27 and TRBJ1-6, with D possibly TRBD1 on 5 matching bases. The CDR3 is 15 amino acids. The germline V gene encodes CDR1 MNHEY and CDR2 SMNVEV (reference sequence). The ends were cut back, 5 bases at V and 6 bases at J, with 14 bases in the middle. The DNA for the CDR3 is TGTGCCAGCAGTGACCAGCCGGGGGGTAATTCACCCCTCCACTTT. It translates to CASSDQPGGNSPLHF.

The chain uses TRBV2 and TRBJ1-2, with TRBD1 matching 7 bases. V dropped 4 bases and J dropped 6; count of bases not matched to a gene: 8. This CDR3 region has 14 residues. The germline gives CDR1 SNHLY, CDR2 FYNNEI. Here the CDR3 reads CASSVQGNLDGYTF. The CDR3 bases are TGTGCCAGCAGTGTACAGGGGAATCTCGATGGCTACACCTTC.

The chain couples TRBV2 to TRBJ2-2, with D uncertain. Between the trimmed V and J ends, which lost 4 bases and 6 bases, there was a span of 12 bases. The germline gives CDR1 SNHLY, CDR2 FYNNEI. This CDR3 region has 14 residues. CDR3 in DNA: TGTGCCAGCAGTGTGGACCGTGACGCCGGGGAGCTGTTTTTT. Encoded protein: CASSVDRDAGELFF.

The gene calls are TRBV10-3 and TRBJ2-5; D is unclear. From germline, CDR1 is ENHRY and CDR2 SYGVKD. Trimming took off 4 bases at V and 1 base at J, with 7 bases between the two ends. The CDR3 is made up of 13 amino acids. CDR3 coding DNA: TGTGCCATCAGTGCTGGGGTCCAAGAGACCCAGTACTTC. Residues: CAISAGVQETQYF.

The chain carries TRBV5-4 and TRBJ2-4; 12 nucleotides line up with TRBD2. The V gene's germline CDR1 is SGHNT and CDR2 YYREEE (reference sequence). This CDR3 has 18 amino acids. V was pared by 4 bases and J by 0 bases, with 8 bases of the junction left unmatched. CDR3: CASSPTSGGFLAKNIQYF. CDR3 coding DNA: TGTGCCAGCAGCCCCACTAGCGGGGGGTTCTTAGCCAAAAACATTCAGTACTTC. Based on the CDR3 plus reference TRBV5-4 and TRBJ2-4, the full variable domain is ETGVTQSPTHLIKTRGQQVTLRCSSQSGHNTVSWYQQALGQGPQFIFQYYREEENGRGNFPPRFSGLQFPNYSSELNVNALELDDSALYLCASSPTSGGFLAKNIQYFGAGTRLSVL.

The chain employs TRBV20-1 and TRBJ2-7; D call uncertain. Germline V gives CDR1 DFQATT, CDR2 SNEGSKA (reference sequence). This CDR3 region has 11 residues. V was shortened by 4 bases and J by 6 bases, with 10 bases between the two germline ends. CDR3 loop: CSAIDSPEQYF. The CDR3 nucleotides read TGCAGTGCTATAGATAGTCCCGAGCAGTACTTC.